This T cell receptor beta chain was identified during a study of human T cells and chemical hapten exposure. Study-wide background: Alopecia areata, totalis or universalis was found in mostly female patients.

This clonotype came up a few times. Authors' analysis steps: 95,638 TCRs per sample was the median, with a range of 23,224 to 690,600. TCRdb re-called the RACE reads with MiXCR, one entry per CDR3 protein. These V and J calls rely on TCRdb rather than the paper's analysis. There are about 290,000 distinct CDR3 sequences in the sample; approximately 8% occur only once, and 0.9% to 1.5% lies in the top ten. Between the trimmed V and J ends, which lost 0 bases and 0 bases, there was a span of 10 bases. Germline CDR1 and CDR2: SGDLS and YYNGEE. This CDR3 region has 16 residues. Time point meaning: pre-sensitization, week 0. Treatment in this sample: therapeutic diphenylcyclopropenone sensitization with weekly scalp DPC. People who gave samples had alopecia, were 18 to 70 years old, and were suitable for DPC.

Sequenced here: whole blood, sampled in connection with sensitization to the hapten diphenylcyclopropenone (DPC). The rearrangement links TRBV9 to TRBJ1-3, with unresolved D. The receptor's source is a man aged 18 to 30 with alopecia areata. Some clones in this sample may be carry-over from other donors' samples. In DNA form, the CDR3 reads TGTGCCAGCAGCGTAGAGAGCCCCCGCTCTGGAAACACCATATATTTT. This sequence encodes CASSVESPRSGNTIYF.